The 11 T cell receptor beta chains listed next were all sequenced from one sample in a study of blood T cell repertoires in COVID-19. TCRdb's copy holds only in-frame clones and misses some; the assay was immunoSEQ multiplex PCR. The sample records about 87,000 clones, about four fifths being singletons. Sequences were obtained from peripheral blood. These receptors were taken from a woman aged 55-75 years with acute or convalescent COVID-19.

The chain's CDR3 is CASSFGWDSSSGNTIYF. The CDR3 DNA sequence: TGCGCCAGCAGTTTTGGGTGGGACAGTTCGTCTGGAAACACCATATATTTT. The chain links TRBV5-1 to TRBJ1-3; TRBD1 matches at 7 bases. V lost 5 bases, J lost 1 base, and 12 bases stayed unmatched. The CDR3 contains 17 residues. Germline V gene data show CDR1 as SGHRS and CDR2 as YFSETQ.

This clone was seen only once. The rearrangement links TRBV11-3 to TRBJ1-2; 8 nucleotides align to TRBD1. The CDR3 runs to 13 residues. J was trimmed by 7 bases and V by 4 bases; bases with no gene match: 5. Germline lookup yields CDR1 SGHNT and CDR2 YENEEA. CDR3 DNA: TGTGCCAGCAGCTCTTTGACAGGGGTTGGCTACACCTTC. Translating gives CASSSLTGVGYTF.

This chain connects TRBV27 to TRBJ1-2; a possible D gene is TRBD1 (6 bases). V lost 6 bases, J lost 7 bases, and 12 bases lay in between. The CDR3 is 12 residues long. Germline CDR1 is MNHEY and CDR2 is SMNVEV (reference sequence). This chain's CDR3 is CASRDREGGYTF. CDR3 coding DNA: TGTGCCAGCAGGGACAGAGAGGGTGGCTACACCTTC.

The chain carries TRBV6-6 and TRBJ2-1, with 15 nucleotides matching TRBD2. Unmatched junction bases numbered 14, after V lost 5 bases and J lost 6 bases. The CDR3 runs 19 residues. Germline values: CDR1 MNHNY, CDR2 SVGAGI (reference sequence). DNA for the CDR3: TGTGCCAGCAGTCCTGTGACAGGACTAGCGGGAGGGCCGGGCAATGAGCAGTTCTTC. Protein sequence: CASSPVTGLAGGPGNEQFF.

This clone was counted a single time. V gene TRBV29-1 combines with J gene TRBJ1-2, with D maybe TRBD1 (5 bases). The germline CDR1 and CDR2 sequences are SQVTM and ANQGSEA. Trimming removed 4 bases from V and 6 bases from J, with 15 bases in between. The CDR3 is 13 amino acids. The CDR3 region has the DNA TGCAGCGTTGTCGGGCTCCCGGGGGATGGCTACACCTTC. Amino acid sequence: CSVVGLPGDGYTF.

V gene TRBV19 combines with J gene TRBJ1-5; D remains unclear. Between the trimmed V and J ends, which lost 4 bases and 4 bases, there was a span of 8 bases. The CDR3 is 13 amino acids. The germline V gene has CDR1 LNHDA and CDR2 SQIVND (reference sequence). The CDR3 protein is CASSKGVNQPQHF. The CDR3 nucleotides are TGTGCCAGTAGTAAAGGAGTAAATCAGCCCCAGCATTTT.

V gene TRBV5-1 combines with J gene TRBJ2-1; 7 bases match TRBD1. Germline V gene data show CDR1 as SGHRS and CDR2 as YFSETQ. The junction had 13 bases not matched to a gene; V was cut back by 2 bases and J by 8 bases. This CDR3 contains 16 residues. The CDR3 loop is CASSFAGGQLVDEQFF. CDR3 DNA: TGCGCCAGCAGCTTCGCAGGGGGACAGTTGGTCGATGAGCAGTTCTTC. Drawing the rest from reference TRBV5-1 and TRBJ2-1, the complete variable domain is KAGVTQTPRYLIKTRGQQVTLSCSPISGHRSVSWYQQTPGQGLQFLFEYFSETQRNKGNFPGRFSGRQFSNSRSEMNVSTLELGDSALYLCASSFAGGQLVDEQFFGPGTRLTVL.

This clone was seen a handful of times. CDR3 region: CASSSAESGRGYTF. CDR3 nucleotides: TGTGCCAGCAGCTCGGCAGAATCTGGGCGCGGCTACACCTTC. The genes are TRBV7-2 and TRBJ1-2, with no clear D. The germline V and J ends were trimmed by 4 bases and 8 bases, with 17 bases remaining between them. Per the germline V gene, CDR1 is SGHTA and CDR2 is FQGNSA. The CDR3 is made up of 14 amino acids.

The CDR3 region is CASSAGTSGGRGETQYF. The CDR3 DNA is TGTGCCAGCAGCGCCGGGACTAGCGGGGGCAGAGGAGAGACCCAGTACTTC. The chain carries TRBV9 and TRBJ2-5; 14 bases fit TRBD2. CDR1 SGDLS and CDR2 YYNGEE come from the germline V gene. This CDR3 spans 17 amino acids. V was pared by 3 bases and J by 4 bases, with 8 bases of the junction left unmatched.

The chain recombines TRBV3-1 (or the pseudogene TRBV3-2) with TRBJ2-7; D not certain. Germline V CDR1 and CDR2: LGHDT, YNNKEL (reference sequence). Between the trimmed V and J ends, which lost 8 bases and 6 bases, there was a span of 17 bases. There are 13 residues in the CDR3. The CDR3 loop reads CASLRRETGEQYF. The DNA for the CDR3 is TGTGCCAGCCTCCGTCGAGAGACGGGCGAGCAGTACTTC.

This sequence joins TRBV27 and TRBJ1-2; no reliable D call. From germline, CDR1 is MNHEY and CDR2 SMNVEV (reference sequence). Deletions cut 6 bases from V and 7 bases from J, with 18 bases between. This CDR3 has 14 amino acids. The CDR3 bases are TGTGCCAGCAGCTACGACCTCAGGCAACCTGGCTACACCTTC. This sequence encodes CASSYDLRQPGYTF.